This T cell receptor beta chain was recorded in a study of early T cells in non-severe SARS-CoV-2 infection. Study summary: Unsorted whole blood bulk RNA was sequenced, with unpaired chains.

This clonotype was seen only a few times. Its antigen is still unknown. The TCR library protocol was used to attach unique molecular identifiers. These identifiers were attached to individual cDNA molecules. TCRdb re-called the 5' RACE reads with MiXCR, one entry per CDR3 protein. Among approximately 65,000 distinct CDR3 sequences listed, about 12% were seen once. Study-wide results and caveats: Private and CD4 specificities were missed by VDJdb matching, skewed to anti-spike CD8.

The sequenced sample was whole blood. The sequence was obtained from an adult who was a healthcare worker with PCR-confirmed SARS-CoV-2 infection or an uninfected control (not recorded which).

The CDR3 sequence is CASSLTADTQYF. CDR3 bases: TGTGCCAGCAGCCTTACGGCAGATACGCAGTATTTT. This chain uses TRBV14 with TRBJ2-3; D is uncertain. This CDR3 has 12 amino acids. V lost 4 bases to trimming and J lost 4 bases, with 6 bases between them. Germline V lookup: CDR1 SGHDN, CDR2 FVKESK. Full variable domain (remainder filled in from reference TRBV14 and TRBJ2-3): EAGVTQFPSHSVIEKGQTVTLRCDPISGHDNLYWYRRVMGKEIKFLLHFVKESKQDESGMPNNRFLAERTGGTYSTLKVQPAELEDSGVYFCASSLTADTQYFGPGTRLTVL.